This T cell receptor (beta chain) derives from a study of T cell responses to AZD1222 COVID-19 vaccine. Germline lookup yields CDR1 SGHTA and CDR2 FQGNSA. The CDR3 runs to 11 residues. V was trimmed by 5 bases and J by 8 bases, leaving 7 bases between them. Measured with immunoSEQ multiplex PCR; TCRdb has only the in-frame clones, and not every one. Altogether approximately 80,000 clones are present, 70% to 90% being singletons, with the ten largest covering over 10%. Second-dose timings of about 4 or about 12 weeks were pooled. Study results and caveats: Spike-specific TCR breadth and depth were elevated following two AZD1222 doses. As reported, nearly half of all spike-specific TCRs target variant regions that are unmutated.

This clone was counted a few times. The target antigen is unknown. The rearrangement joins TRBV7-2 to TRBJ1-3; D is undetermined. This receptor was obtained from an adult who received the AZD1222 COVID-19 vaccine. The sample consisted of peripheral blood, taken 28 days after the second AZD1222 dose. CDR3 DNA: TGTGCCAGCAGCCCGGGTCACACCATATATTTT. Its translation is CASSPGHTIYF.